This T cell receptor (beta chain) was identified during a study of blood T cell repertoires in COVID-19. Germline assignment: CDR1 LGHNA and CDR2 YSLEER. V was shortened by 0 bases and J by 6 bases, with 11 bases between the two germline ends. The CDR3 contains 14 residues. In terms of age and location, participants ranged from roughly 18 to 95 years and lived in around 22 US areas. Authors' analysis steps: Amplifying reference gene primers gave estimates of nucleated cell counts. Profiling relied on immunoSEQ multiplex PCR, and the TCRdb table lists in-frame clones only, not all of them. The D gene and trimming were derived from the DNA, and the V and J assignments and clone size from that table. The repertoire includes around 310,000 clones, about 90% of them detected once, and less than 9.5% sits in the top ten.

The receptor was isolated from a woman in her 30s who had recovered from COVID-19. The chain uses TRBV4-3 and TRBJ1-2, with D tentatively TRBD1 (5 bases). Source material: PBMCs or T cells enriched from blood (not recorded which). The CDR3 loop reads CASSQDRSTDGYTF. DNA for the CDR3: TGCGCCAGCAGCCAAGATCGATCGACAGATGGCTACACCTTC.